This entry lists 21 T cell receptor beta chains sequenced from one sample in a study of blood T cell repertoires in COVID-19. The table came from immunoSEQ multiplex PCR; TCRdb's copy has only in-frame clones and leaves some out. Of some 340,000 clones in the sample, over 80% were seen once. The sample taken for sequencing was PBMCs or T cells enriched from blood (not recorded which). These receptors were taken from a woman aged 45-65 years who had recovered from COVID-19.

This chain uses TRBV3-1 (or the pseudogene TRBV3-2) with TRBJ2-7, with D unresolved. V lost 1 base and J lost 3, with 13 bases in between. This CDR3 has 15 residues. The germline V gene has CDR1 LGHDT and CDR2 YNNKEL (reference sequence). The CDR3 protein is CASSQVSLSDYEQYF. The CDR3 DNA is TGTGCCAGCAGCCAAGTATCACTCAGCGACTACGAGCAGTACTTC.

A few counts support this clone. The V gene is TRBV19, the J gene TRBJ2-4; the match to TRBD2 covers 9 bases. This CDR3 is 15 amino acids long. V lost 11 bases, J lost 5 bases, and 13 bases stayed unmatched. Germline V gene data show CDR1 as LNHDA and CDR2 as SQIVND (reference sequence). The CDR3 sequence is CASRRSGGGENIQYF. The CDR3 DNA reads TGTGCCTCGCGACGGTCCGGCGGGGGGGAAAACATTCAGTACTTC.

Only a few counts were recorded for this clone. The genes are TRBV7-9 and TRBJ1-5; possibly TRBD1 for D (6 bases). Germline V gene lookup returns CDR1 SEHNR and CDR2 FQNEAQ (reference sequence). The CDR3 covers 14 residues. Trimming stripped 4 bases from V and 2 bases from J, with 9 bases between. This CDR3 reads CASSSPGGNQPQHF. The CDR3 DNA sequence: TGTGCCAGCAGCTCTCCAGGGGGCAATCAGCCCCAGCATTTT.

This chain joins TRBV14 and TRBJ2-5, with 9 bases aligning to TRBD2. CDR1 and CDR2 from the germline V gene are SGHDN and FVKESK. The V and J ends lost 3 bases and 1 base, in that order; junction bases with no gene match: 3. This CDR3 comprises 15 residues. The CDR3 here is CASSHPSGAQETQYF. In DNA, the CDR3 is TGTGCCAGCAGCCACCCTAGCGGGGCCCAAGAGACCCAGTACTTC.

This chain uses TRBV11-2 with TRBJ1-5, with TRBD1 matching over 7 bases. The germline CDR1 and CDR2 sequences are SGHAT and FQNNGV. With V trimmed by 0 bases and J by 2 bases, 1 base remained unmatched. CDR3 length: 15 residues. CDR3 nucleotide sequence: TGTGCCAGCAGCTTAGATGGACAGGGCAATCAGCCCCAGCATTTT. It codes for CASSLDGQGNQPQHF.

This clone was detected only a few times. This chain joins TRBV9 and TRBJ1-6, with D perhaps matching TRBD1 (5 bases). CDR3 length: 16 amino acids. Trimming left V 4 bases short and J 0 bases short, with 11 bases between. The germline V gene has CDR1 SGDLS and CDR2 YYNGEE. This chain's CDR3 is CASSLGGDSYNSPLHF. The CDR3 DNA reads TGTGCCAGCAGCCTTGGAGGGGACTCCTATAATTCACCCCTCCACTTT.

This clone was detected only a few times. The CDR3 loop is CASSLGLHNEQFF. The CDR3 DNA reads as TGTGCCAGCAGTCTCGGACTACACAATGAGCAGTTCTTC. The J gene is TRBJ2-1, the V gene TRBV12-3 or TRBV12-4; tentative D call: TRBD2 (6 bases). This CDR3 has 13 amino acids. Trimming pared 5 bases from V and 5 bases from J, leaving 10 bases between.

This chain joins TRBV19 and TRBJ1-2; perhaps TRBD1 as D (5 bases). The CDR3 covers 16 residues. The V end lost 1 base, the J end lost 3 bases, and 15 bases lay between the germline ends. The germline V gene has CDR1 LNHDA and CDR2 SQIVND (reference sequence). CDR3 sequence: CASSIVGGDRYYGYTF. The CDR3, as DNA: TGTGCCAGTAGTATAGTAGGAGGGGATCGGTACTATGGCTACACCTTC.

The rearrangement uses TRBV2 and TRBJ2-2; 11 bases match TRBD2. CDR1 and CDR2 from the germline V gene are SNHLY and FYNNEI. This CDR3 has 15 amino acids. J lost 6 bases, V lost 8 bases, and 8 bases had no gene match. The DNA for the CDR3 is TGTGCCAGCCAAACCCTAGCGGGAGGAGCCGGGGAGCTGTTTTTT. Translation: CASQTLAGGAGELFF.

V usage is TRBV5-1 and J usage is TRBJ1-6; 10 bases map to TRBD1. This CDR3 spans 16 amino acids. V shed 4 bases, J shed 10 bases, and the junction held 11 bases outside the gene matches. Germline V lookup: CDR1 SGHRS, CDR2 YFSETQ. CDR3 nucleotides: TGCGCCAGCAGCCAAATCACCGGGACAGGGGTCTCACCCCTCCACTTT. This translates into CASSQITGTGVSPLHF.

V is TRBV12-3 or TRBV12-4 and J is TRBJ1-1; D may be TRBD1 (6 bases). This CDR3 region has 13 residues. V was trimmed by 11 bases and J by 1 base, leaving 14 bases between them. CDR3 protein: CALKAQGNTEAFF. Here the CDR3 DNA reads TGTGCCCTTAAGGCACAGGGGAACACTGAAGCTTTCTTT.

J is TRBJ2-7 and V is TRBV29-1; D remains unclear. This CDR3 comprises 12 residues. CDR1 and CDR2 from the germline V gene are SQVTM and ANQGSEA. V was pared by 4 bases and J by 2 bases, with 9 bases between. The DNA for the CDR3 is TGCAGCGTTGGGCCTGGCACCTACGAGCAGTACTTC. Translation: CSVGPGTYEQYF.

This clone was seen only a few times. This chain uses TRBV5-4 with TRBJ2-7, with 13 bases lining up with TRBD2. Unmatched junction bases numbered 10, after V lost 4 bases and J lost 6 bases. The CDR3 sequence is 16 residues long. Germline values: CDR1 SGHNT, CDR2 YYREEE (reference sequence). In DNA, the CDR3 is TGTGCCAGCAGCCAGGGAGGACTAGCGGGGGTGGGCGAGCAGTACTTC. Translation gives CASSQGGLAGVGEQYF.

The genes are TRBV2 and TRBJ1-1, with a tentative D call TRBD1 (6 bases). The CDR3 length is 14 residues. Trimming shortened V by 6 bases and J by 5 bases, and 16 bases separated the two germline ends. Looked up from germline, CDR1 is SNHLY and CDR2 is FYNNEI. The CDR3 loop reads CASSYQQGRTEAFF. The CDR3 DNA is TGTGCCAGCAGCTACCAACAGGGTAGGACTGAAGCTTTCTTT.

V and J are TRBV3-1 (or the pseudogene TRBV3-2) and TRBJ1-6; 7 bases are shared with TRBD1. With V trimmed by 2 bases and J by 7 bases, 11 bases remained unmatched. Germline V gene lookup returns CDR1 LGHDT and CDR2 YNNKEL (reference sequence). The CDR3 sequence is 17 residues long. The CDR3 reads CASSQRTGQSVNSPLHF. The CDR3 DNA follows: TGTGCCAGCAGCCAACGGACAGGACAATCGGTCAATTCACCCCTCCACTTT.

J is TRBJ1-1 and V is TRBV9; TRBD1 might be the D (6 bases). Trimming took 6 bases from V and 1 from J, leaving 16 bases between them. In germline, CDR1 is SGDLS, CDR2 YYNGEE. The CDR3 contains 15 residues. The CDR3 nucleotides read TGTGCCAGCACCAGGGGAGGGCAGGGGAACACTGAAGCTTTCTTT. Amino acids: CASTRGGQGNTEAFF. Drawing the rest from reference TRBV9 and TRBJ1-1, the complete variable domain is DSGVTQTPKHLITATGQRVTLRCSPRSGDLSVYWYQQSLDQGLQFLIQYYNGEERAKGNILERFSAQQFPDLHSELNLSSLELGDSALYFCASTRGGQGNTEAFFGQGTRLTVV.

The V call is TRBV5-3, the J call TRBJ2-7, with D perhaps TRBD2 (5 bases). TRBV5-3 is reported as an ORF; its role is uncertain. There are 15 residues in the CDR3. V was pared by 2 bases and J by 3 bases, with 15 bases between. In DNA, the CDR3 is TGTGCCAGAAGCTTTTCCCGGACTCTCAACTACGAGCAGTACTTC. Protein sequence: CARSFSRTLNYEQYF.

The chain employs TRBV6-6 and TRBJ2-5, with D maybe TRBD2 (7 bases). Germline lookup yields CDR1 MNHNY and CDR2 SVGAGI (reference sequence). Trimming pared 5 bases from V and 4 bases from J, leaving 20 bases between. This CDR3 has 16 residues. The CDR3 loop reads CASSPSDGGRRETQYF. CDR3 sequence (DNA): TGTGCCAGCAGTCCGAGCGACGGGGGGCGGAGAGAGACCCAGTACTTC.

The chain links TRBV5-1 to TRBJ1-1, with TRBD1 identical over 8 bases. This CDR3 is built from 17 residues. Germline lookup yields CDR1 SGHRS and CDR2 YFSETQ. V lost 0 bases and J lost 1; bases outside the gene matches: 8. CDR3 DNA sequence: TGCGCCAGCAGCTTGGAGGGGACAGGTGCCGCGAACACTGAAGCTTTCTTT. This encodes CASSLEGTGAANTEAFF.

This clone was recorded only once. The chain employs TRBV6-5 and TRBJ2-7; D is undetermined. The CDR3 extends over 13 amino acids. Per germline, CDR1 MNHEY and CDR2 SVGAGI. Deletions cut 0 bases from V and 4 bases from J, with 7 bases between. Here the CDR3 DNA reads TGTGCCAGCAGTTACTCCGGGTATTACGAGCAGTACTTC. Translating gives CASSYSGYYEQYF.

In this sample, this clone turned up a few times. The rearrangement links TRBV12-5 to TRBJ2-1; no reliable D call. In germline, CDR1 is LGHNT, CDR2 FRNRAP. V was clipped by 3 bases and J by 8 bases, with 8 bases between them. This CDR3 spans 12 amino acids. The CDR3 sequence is CASGFGVHEQFF. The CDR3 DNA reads TGTGCTAGTGGTTTCGGAGTACATGAGCAGTTCTTC.